The 22 T cell receptor beta chains presented below share a single source sample, sequenced in a study of T cells in Graves' hyperthyroidism and ophthalmopathy. Researchers amplified the TCR beta CDR3 regions from RNA transcripts. HTBI primers were employed in a first-round RT-PCR of the TCR CDR3. TCRdb reanalysed the multiplex PCR reads using MiXCR and keeps one entry per CDR3 protein. In the table there are some 490,000 distinct CDR3 sequences, more than 15% of which are singletons. The sequencing input was blood. The receptors were sampled from a woman aged 25-40 years with Graves' ophthalmopathy.

Many counts were recorded for this clonotype. The chain couples TRBV11-2 to TRBJ2-1, with 12 bases lining up with TRBD2. Germline CDR1 is SGHAT and CDR2 is FQNNGV. The ends lost 5 bases at V and 6 bases at J; junction bases unmatched: 8. This CDR3 has 16 amino acids. CDR3 amino acids: CASSRETSGSINEQFF. In DNA form, the CDR3 reads TGTGCCAGCAGCCGAGAGACTAGCGGGAGCATCAATGAGCAGTTCTTC.

This clonotype was counted at least ten times. V and J are TRBV27 and TRBJ2-3; D gene uncertain. The CDR3 sequence is 14 residues long. Germline V gene lookup returns CDR1 MNHEY and CDR2 SMNVEV (reference sequence). Between the trimmed V and J ends, which lost 6 bases and 0 bases, there was a span of 10 bases. CDR3 sequence reads: CASSPDTSTDTQYF. The DNA for the CDR3 is TGTGCCAGCAGCCCCGACACTAGCACAGATACGCAGTATTTT.

The V and J genes are TRBV10-3 and TRBJ2-3; TRBD2 agrees at 8 bases. Germline trimming cut 4 bases from V and 2 bases from J; bases unmatched to any gene: 8. The CDR3 extends over 16 amino acids. The V gene's germline CDR1 is ENHRY and CDR2 SYGVKD. As DNA, the CDR3 is TGTGCCATCAGTGCCCCGGGGGGGCGAGACACAGATACGCAGTATTTT. Its protein is CAISAPGGRDTDTQYF.

Only a few counts were recorded for this clonotype. V gene TRBV7-2 combines with J gene TRBJ2-7; no reliable D call. CDR3 size: 15 residues. V gave up 0 bases and J gave up 1 base, with 10 bases separating them. CDR1 is SGHTA, CDR2 FQGNSA, per germline. The CDR3 sequence is CASSLAGSRSYEQYF. CDR3 nucleotides: TGTGCCAGCAGCTTAGCCGGGTCTCGATCCTACGAGCAGTACTTC.

The V and J genes are TRBV30 and TRBJ1-1; the match to TRBD1 covers 7 bases. This CDR3 spans 12 amino acids. The V segment lost 8 bases and the J segment 7 bases; nucleotides outside the gene matches: 10. Germline-derived CDR1 and CDR2 are GTSNPN and SVGIG (reference sequence). The CDR3 is CAGQHRDSEAFF. The CDR3 nucleotides read TGTGCCGGACAACACCGGGACAGTGAAGCTTTCTTT.

This clonotype was recorded many times. The rearrangement joins TRBV20-1 to TRBJ1-5, with D perhaps matching TRBD1 (5 bases). The CDR3 spans 14 residues. V was trimmed by 5 bases and J by 6 bases, leaving 17 bases between them. Germline CDR1 is DFQATT and CDR2 is SNEGSKA (reference sequence). CDR3 nucleotides: TGCAGTGCTCCTGTGCAGGGAGTCAGTCAGCCCCAGCATTTT. Protein product: CSAPVQGVSQPQHF.

The chain links TRBV19 to TRBJ1-5; 8 bases are shared with TRBD1. The CDR3 sequence is 14 residues long. V lost 5 bases and J lost 9; bases outside the gene matches: 9. Germline-derived CDR1 and CDR2 are LNHDA and SQIVND (reference sequence). The CDR3 nucleotides read TGTGCCAGTAGTGTCGGACAGGGCGCCTCGCCCCAGCATTTT. Its translation is CASSVGQGASPQHF.

The chain joins TRBV6-2 or TRBV6-3 to TRBJ1-6, with D unclear. The CDR3 loop spans 12 amino acids. V was cut by 0 bases and J by 15 bases, with 9 bases left in between. CDR1 is MNHEY, CDR2 SVGEGT, per germline. The CDR3 protein is CASSYSKGDLHF. The DNA of the CDR3 is TGTGCCAGCAGTTACTCGAAAGGAGACCTCCACTTT.

This chain joins TRBV5-1 and TRBJ2-2; 9 bases align to TRBD1. The junction had 5 bases not matched to a gene; V was cut back by 6 bases and J by 5 bases. Germline lookup yields CDR1 SGHRS and CDR2 YFSETQ. This CDR3 comprises 14 residues. This CDR3 is CASKGTGLTGELFF. The CDR3 DNA reads as TGCGCCAGCAAAGGGACAGGGCTTACCGGGGAGCTGTTTTTT.

This clonotype showed up just a few times. The V call is TRBV4-3, the J call TRBJ2-5, with D possibly matching TRBD1 (6 bases). Deletions cut 0 bases from V and 4 bases from J, with 12 bases between. CDR3 length: 15 residues. The germline CDR1 and CDR2 sequences are LGHNA and YSLEER. Written as DNA, the CDR3 is TGCGCCAGCAGCCAAGAAACAGGGTGGGTAGAGACCCAGTACTTC. Translation gives CASSQETGWVETQYF.

Of note for this clonotype: A much bigger clone sits one base away, suggesting this may be a read error. The V call is TRBV20-1, the J call TRBJ2-5; TRBD2 matches 14 bases. CDR3 length: 13 residues. Per the germline V gene, CDR1 is DFQATT and CDR2 is SNEGSKA (reference sequence). Written as DNA, the CDR3 is TGCAGTGCTGGGACTAGCGGGGGAGAGACCCAGCACTTC. This encodes CSAGTSGGETQHF.

This clonotype was detected many times. The V gene is TRBV20-1, the J gene TRBJ1-5; maybe TRBD1 (5 bases). Between the trimmed V and J ends, which lost 6 bases and 7 bases, there was a span of 19 bases. The CDR3 spans 14 residues. Germline CDR1 and CDR2: DFQATT and SNEGSKA (reference sequence). CDR3 residues: CSAITGGGGQPQHF. CDR3 DNA sequence: TGCAGTGCCATCACGGGGGGAGGAGGGCAGCCCCAGCATTTT.

This clonotype has ten or more counts. As DNA, the CDR3 is TGTGCCAGCAAATCCGACAGTTACAATGAGCAGTTCTTC. Protein sequence: CASKSDSYNEQFF. The rearrangement uses TRBV2 and TRBJ2-1; perhaps TRBD1 as D (5 bases). The CDR3 extends over 13 amino acids. V lost 7 bases and J lost 4, with 11 bases in between. Germline-derived CDR1 and CDR2 are SNHLY and FYNNEI.

This clonotype was observed a few times. This sequence joins TRBV20-1 and TRBJ1-5; D unresolved. Germline V lookup: CDR1 DFQATT, CDR2 SNEGSKA (reference sequence). Trimming removed 4 bases at V and 1 base at J, with 14 bases between. CDR3 length equals 15 residues. CDR3 sequence (DNA): TGCAGTGCTACCCCCGGAAGTTTCAGCAATCAGCCCCAGCATTTT. It is translated as CSATPGSFSNQPQHF.

The J gene is TRBJ2-2, the V gene TRBV5-4; D ambiguous. Per germline, CDR1 SGHNT and CDR2 YYREEE (reference sequence). The CDR3 length is 13 residues. V was clipped by 3 bases and J by 6 bases, with 9 bases between them. The CDR3: CASSWVDSGELFF. The CDR3 nucleotides read TGTGCCAGCAGCTGGGTGGATTCCGGGGAGCTGTTTTTT.

This clonotype was counted many times. The J gene is TRBJ2-6, the V gene TRBV28, with 9 bases aligning to TRBD2. The germline V gene has CDR1 MDHEN and CDR2 SYDVKM. The CDR3 runs 17 residues. V shed 6 bases and J 1 base; nucleotides not matched to a gene: 7. The CDR3 DNA follows: TGTGCCAGCAGCAAACTAGCGGGCATGTCTGGGGCCAACGTCCTGACTTTC. Protein: CASSKLAGMSGANVLTF.

This clonotype has at least ten counts. V usage is TRBV7-3 and J usage is TRBJ2-1; 7 bases are shared with TRBD2. V shed 4 bases, J shed 7 bases, and the junction held 13 bases outside the gene matches. Per the germline V gene, CDR1 is SGHTA and CDR2 is FQGTGA. CDR3 size: 16 residues. The CDR3 reads CASSSEGGLGKNEQFF. CDR3 DNA: TGTGCCAGCAGCTCCGAGGGAGGGCTGGGGAAGAATGAGCAGTTCTTC. The full variable domain, with the rest looked up from reference TRBV7-3 and TRBJ2-1, is GAGVSQTPSNKVTEKGKYVELRCDPISGHTALYWYRQSLGQGPEFLIYFQGTGAADDSGLPNDRFFAVRPEGSVSTLKIQRTERGDSAVYLCASSSEGGLGKNEQFFGPGTRLTVL.

This clonotype came up many times. This chain links TRBV18 with TRBJ2-7; TRBD2 might be the D (5 bases). The CDR3 sequence is 15 residues long. Germline CDR1 reads KGHSH; CDR2 reads LQKENI. V lost 6 bases and J lost 2, with 17 bases in between. The CDR3 spells CASSGLERKTYEQYF. CDR3 coding DNA: TGTGCCAGCTCCGGTTTGGAGCGGAAGACCTACGAGCAGTACTTC.

A few counts support this clonotype. The chain carries TRBV9 and TRBJ1-1, with no clear D. CDR3 length: 16 residues. Trimming removed 2 bases at V and 0 bases at J, with 14 bases between. The germline CDR1 and CDR2 sequences are SGDLS and YYNGEE. This CDR3 is CASSVMEDFMNTEAFF. CDR3 in DNA: TGTGCCAGCAGCGTGATGGAGGACTTTATGAACACTGAAGCTTTCTTT. Filled out from reference TRBV9 and TRBJ1-1, the complete variable domain reads DSGVTQTPKHLITATGQRVTLRCSPRSGDLSVYWYQQSLDQGLQFLIQYYNGEERAKGNILERFSAQQFPDLHSELNLSSLELGDSALYFCASSVMEDFMNTEAFFGQGTRLTVV.

This clonotype was seen only once. Being one base from a much bigger clone, this may be a read error. The chain links TRBV28 to TRBJ1-5, with D perhaps TRBD1 (5 bases). This CDR3 region has 14 residues. V lost 5 bases, J lost 5 bases, and 13 bases lay in between. Germline assignment: CDR1 MDHEN and CDR2 SYDVKM. DNA for the CDR3: TGTGCCAGCAGTCTCCCTGGAGGGGATCAGCCCCAGCATTTT. This codes for CASSLPGGDQPQHF.

The chain employs TRBV19 and TRBJ2-6; the D is unclear. Germline V gene sequence: CDR1 LNHDA, CDR2 SQIVND (reference sequence). The CDR3 runs to 15 residues. V lost 4 bases and J lost 0, with 7 bases in between. CDR3 nucleotide sequence: TGTGCCAGTAGTAAATGGTCCTCTGGGGCCAACGTCCTGACTTTC. As protein: CASSKWSSGANVLTF.

This clonotype came up many times. CDR3 DNA sequence: TGTGCCAGCACCACGGGGTTTAGTTCCTACAATGAGCAGTTCTTC. Translating it yields CASTTGFSSYNEQFF. The rearrangement links TRBV28 to TRBJ2-1; D possibly corresponds to TRBD2 (5 bases). The V gene lost 7 bases and the J gene lost 1 base, with 14 bases spanning the gap. CDR1 MDHEN and CDR2 SYDVKM come from the germline V gene. The CDR3 totals 15 residues.